This TCR beta chain emerged from a study of kidney transplant recipient with SARS-CoV-2 infection (dated by TCRdb to the early 2020s). The meaning of the sample's time point label: pre-pandemic baseline sample and day 111 after first positive SARS-CoV-2 test. This clonotype occurred many times. The clone's antigen remains unknown. No quality values exist for individual bases; no much larger clone is one base distant. Sequencing instrument: Illumina MiSeq. The peripheral T cell repertoire was profiled for human TCRbeta genes. As for the original processing: Differential clonotype abundance was tested with beta-binomial modelling to account for variability over time. Clonotypes that had expanded were screened against the ImmuneCODE reference database of SARS-CoV-2-associated TCRs and mapped onto regions of the viral genome. Additional repertoire analyses were carried out for TRBV gene usage, CDR3 length, CDR3 amino acid overlap between time points, clonotype abundance distributions and Jaccard similarity. Using fastp at Q25 and MiXCR, TCRdb reprocessed the public reads and kept productive beta chains. Each entry merges the rows of one CDR3 protein and shows their most common DNA and genes. TCRdb, not the authors, supplied the V and J calls. The sample table shows approximately 240,000 distinct CDR3 sequences, and under 35% are seen once. The top ten constitute around 6.8% of the sample.

The sequence was obtained from a young adult male patient who had COVID-19 and was a kidney transplant recipient. Following transplantation, T cells from the graft donor may be among those present. The starting material was a blood sample, obtained at baseline and between days 110 and 120 from a kidney transplant recipient.

The DNA reads TGTGGCAGTTCTGATACTGATAGCCGAAAGACCTATGGCTACACCTTC. Its translation reads: CGSSDTDSRKTYGYTF. The sequence is built from TRBV8-2 and TRBJ1-2. TRBV8-2 is given as a pseudogene. There are 16 amino acids in the CDR3, from cysteine to phenylalanine inclusive. Only the CDR3 region is kept as DNA, spanning 48 bases read in frame from base 1.